The 9 T cell receptor beta chains given below trace back to one sample, sequenced in a study of blood T cell repertoires in COVID-19. Repertoires were generated with immunoSEQ multiplex PCR, while TCRdb's copy carries only in-frame clones and drops some. The sample records approximately 330,000 clones, approximately 86% being singletons. Sequencing was carried out using PBMCs or T cells enriched from blood (not recorded which). These receptor sequences come from a woman in her forties with acute COVID-19.

J is TRBJ2-3 and V is TRBV27, with 10 bases that match TRBD2. After removal of 5 bases from V and 1 base from J, the junction contained 3 bases not matched to a gene. The germline gives CDR1 MNHEY, CDR2 SMNVEV (reference sequence). This CDR3 contains 15 residues. CDR3 amino acids: CASSGGTSGTDTQYF. The CDR3 coding sequence is TGTGCCAGCAGTGGCGGGACTAGCGGCACAGATACGCAGTATTTT.

The chain joins TRBV27 to TRBJ2-7; 7 nucleotides agree with TRBD1. The CDR3 contains 13 residues. Germline V gene sequence: CDR1 MNHEY, CDR2 SMNVEV (reference sequence). With 5 bases clipped from V and 4 bases from J, the junction kept 5 bases outside the gene matches. The CDR3 DNA reads TGTGCCAGCAGTAAACAGGGGCAGTACGAGCAGTACTTC. It yields the protein CASSKQGQYEQYF.

This clone appeared once. CDR3 sequence: CSGRSISGSTYNEQFF. CDR3 DNA sequence: TGCAGCGGTCGCTCCATTAGCGGGAGTACTTACAATGAGCAGTTCTTC. V and J are TRBV29-1 and TRBJ2-1; the match to TRBD2 covers 9 bases. The CDR3 consists of 16 residues. V shed 7 bases and J 4 bases; nucleotides not matched to a gene: 14. Germline V gene data show CDR1 as SQVTM and CDR2 as ANQGSEA.

This rearrangement joins TRBV6-2 or TRBV6-3 to TRBJ2-5; 7 nucleotides agree with TRBD1. V was clipped by 2 bases and J by 7 bases; unmatched bases: 10. The CDR3 contains 15 residues. Germline CDR1 and CDR2: MNHEY and SVGEGT. The CDR3 nucleotides read TGTGCCAGCAGTTACGCTCGGACAGGCCGGGGGACCCAGTACTTC. Encoded protein: CASSYARTGRGTQYF.

V and J are TRBV2 and TRBJ1-1; D is ambiguous. This CDR3 has 13 amino acids. The V gene lost 5 bases and the J gene lost 0 bases, with 7 bases spanning the gap. CDR1 is SNHLY, CDR2 FYNNEI, per germline. The CDR3 here is CASSSGMNTEAFF. Written as DNA, the CDR3 is TGTGCCAGCAGTTCGGGAATGAACACTGAAGCTTTCTTT. The variable domain in full, with the rest retrieved from reference TRBV2 and TRBJ1-1, is EPEVTQTPSHQVTQMGQEVILRCVPISNHLYFYWYRQILGQKVEFLVSFYNNEISEKSEIFDDQFSVERPDGSNFTLKIRSTKLEDSAMYFCASSSGMNTEAFFGQGTRLTVV.

V usage is TRBV5-5 and J usage is TRBJ1-6; 10 bases match TRBD1. V lost 5 bases and J lost 4; bases outside the gene matches: 3. The CDR3 covers 15 residues. Germline V gene data show CDR1 as SGHKS and CDR2 as YYEKEE (reference sequence). CDR3 sequence (DNA): TGTGCCAGCAGTTCGGGACAGGGGTATAATTCACCCCTCCACTTT. Its translation is CASSSGQGYNSPLHF. Combining the CDR3 with reference TRBV5-5 and TRBJ1-6 gives the whole variable domain DAGVTQSPTHLIKTRGQQVTLRCSPISGHKSVSWYQQVLGQGPQFIFQYYEKEERGRGNFPDRFSARQFPNYSSELNVNALLLGDSALYLCASSSGQGYNSPLHFGNGTRLTVT.

The DNA for the CDR3 is TGTGCCAGCAGCTCCGCCCGCGAGGGCCGCCAGTTCTTC. It encodes CASSSAREGRQFF. This chain connects TRBV3-1 (or the pseudogene TRBV3-2) to TRBJ2-1; D is possibly TRBD2 (5 bases). Trimming left V 5 bases short and J 13 bases short, with 18 bases between. The CDR3 totals 13 residues. Germline CDR1 reads LGHDT; CDR2 reads YNNKEL (reference sequence).

This clone was counted many times. This chain joins TRBV7-9 and TRBJ1-2; 7 bases line up with TRBD1. The V and J ends lost 7 bases and 3 bases, in that order; junction bases with no gene match: 5. This CDR3 is built from 13 residues. CDR1 is SEHNR, CDR2 FQNEAQ, per germline (reference sequence). The CDR3 DNA sequence: TGTGCCAGCACCTTCACAGGGGACTATGGCTACACCTTC. This encodes CASTFTGDYGYTF.

This chain connects TRBV18 to TRBJ2-7; maybe TRBD1 (6 bases). The CDR3 loop spans 13 amino acids. In germline, CDR1 is KGHSH, CDR2 LQKENI. Trimming cost V 2 bases and J 7 bases, with 12 bases left between them. CDR3 in DNA: TGTGCCAGCTCACCAGACAGGTCAAGGGAGCAGTACTTC. This gives the protein CASSPDRSREQYF. The variable domain in full, with the rest retrieved from reference TRBV18 and TRBJ2-7, is NAGVMQNPRHLVRRRGQEARLRCSPMKGHSHVYWYRQLPEEGLKFMVYLQKENIIDESGMPKERFSAEFPKEGPSILRIQQVVRGDSAAYFCASSPDRSREQYFGPGTRLTVT.